Reported below is one T cell receptor beta chain. This CDR3 comprises 13 residues. Trimming stripped 4 bases from V and 6 bases from J, with 12 bases between. CDR1 and CDR2 (germline): MGHRA, YSYEKL. Repertoires were generated with immunoSEQ multiplex PCR, while TCRdb's copy carries only in-frame clones and drops some. The sample consists of some 240,000 clones, 75% to 85% of them appearing once. This entry comes from a study of blood T cell repertoires in COVID-19. Input material: peripheral blood. The chain has TRBV4-1 and TRBJ1-2; tentative D call: TRBD1 (6 bases). The sequence was collected from a man aged 50 to 59 with active or convalescent COVID-19. CDR3 residues: CASSPYTGNGYTF. CDR3 nucleotide sequence: TGCGCCAGCAGCCCGTATACAGGGAATGGCTACACCTTC.